The present TCR beta chain was sequenced within a study of beta chain features in type 1 diabetes. As to this clone: Antigen specificity is unknown.

CD45RO/CCR7/CD25/CD127/CD95/CD27 staining was used to isolate CD4+ naive, central memory, regulatory and stem cell-like memory cells by sorting. Every isolated RNA sample was fully reverse transcribed, so sequencing captured expressed TCRB transcripts. Measured with immunoSEQ multiplex PCR; TCRdb has only the in-frame clones, and not every one. The repertoire holds approximately 150,000 clones, with around 63% as singletons. Study results and limitations: All four CD4+ subsets from Type 1 diabetes patients carried moderately but significantly shorter TCRB CDR3s.

The receptor comes from a man aged 25-45 years with type 1 diabetes. What was sequenced was naive CD4+ T cells from blood.

CDR3 in amino acids: CASSQEAFQAGELFF. The CDR3, as DNA: TGCGCCAGCAGCCAAGAAGCGTTTCAAGCCGGGGAGCTGTTTTTT. This chain connects TRBV4-3 to TRBJ2-2; D call uncertain. Germline assignment: CDR1 LGHNA and CDR2 YSLEER. This CDR3 comprises 15 residues. Trimming took 0 bases from V and 6 from J, leaving 11 bases between them.